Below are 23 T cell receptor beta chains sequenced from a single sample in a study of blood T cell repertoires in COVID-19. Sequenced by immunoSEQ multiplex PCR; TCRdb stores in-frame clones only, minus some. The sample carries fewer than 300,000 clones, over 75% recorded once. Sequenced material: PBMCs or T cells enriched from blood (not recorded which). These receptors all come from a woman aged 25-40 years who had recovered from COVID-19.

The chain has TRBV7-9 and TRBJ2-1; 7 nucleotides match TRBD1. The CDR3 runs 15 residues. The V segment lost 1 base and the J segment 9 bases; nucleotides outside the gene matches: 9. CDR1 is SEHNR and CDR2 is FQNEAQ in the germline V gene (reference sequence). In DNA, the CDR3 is TGTGCCAGCAGCTTAGTTAGGGGGCCAACTGGTGAGCAGTTCTTC. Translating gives CASSLVRGPTGEQFF.

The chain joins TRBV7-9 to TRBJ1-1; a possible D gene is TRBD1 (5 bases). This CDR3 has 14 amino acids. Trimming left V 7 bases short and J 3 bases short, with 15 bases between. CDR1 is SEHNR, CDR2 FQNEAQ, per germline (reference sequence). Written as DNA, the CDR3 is TGTGCCAGCACCCCCCGGGGGGGAGACACTGAAGCTTTCTTT. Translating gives CASTPRGGDTEAFF. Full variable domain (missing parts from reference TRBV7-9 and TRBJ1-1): DTGVSQNPRHKITKRGQNVTFRCDPISEHNRLYWYRQTLGQGPEFLTYFQNEAQLEKSRLLSDRFSAERPKGSFSTLEIQRTEQGDSAMYLCASTPRGGDTEAFFGQGTRLTVV.

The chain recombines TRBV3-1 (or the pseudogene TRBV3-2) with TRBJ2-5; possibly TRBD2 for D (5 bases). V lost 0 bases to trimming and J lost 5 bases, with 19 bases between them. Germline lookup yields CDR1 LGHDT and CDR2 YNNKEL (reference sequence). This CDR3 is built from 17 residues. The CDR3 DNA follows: TGTGCCAGCAGCCAAGAACGGCCTCAGCGGTCCAGGGAGACCCAGTACTTC. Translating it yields CASSQERPQRSRETQYF.

The chain's CDR3 is CASSSAGLHTDTQYF. The CDR3 DNA sequence: TGTGCCAGCAGTTCTGCGGGACTCCACACAGATACGCAGTATTTT. This chain joins TRBV11-2 and TRBJ2-3; a possible D gene is TRBD2 (6 bases). This CDR3 is 15 amino acids long. CDR1 and CDR2 from the germline V gene are SGHAT and FQNNGV. V lost 6 bases and J 2 bases, leaving 15 bases between the germline ends.

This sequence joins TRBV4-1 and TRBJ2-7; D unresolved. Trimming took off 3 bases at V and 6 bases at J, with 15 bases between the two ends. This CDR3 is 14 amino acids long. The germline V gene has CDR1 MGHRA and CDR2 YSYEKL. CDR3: CASSHEEFRSEQYF. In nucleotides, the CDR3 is TGCGCCAGCAGCCATGAAGAGTTCCGAAGCGAGCAGTACTTC.

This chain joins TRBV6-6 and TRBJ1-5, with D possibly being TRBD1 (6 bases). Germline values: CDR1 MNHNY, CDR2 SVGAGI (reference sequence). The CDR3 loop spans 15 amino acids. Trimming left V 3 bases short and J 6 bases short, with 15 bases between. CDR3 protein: CASSYIQGSTQPQHF. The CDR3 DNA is TGTGCCAGCAGTTATATCCAGGGGTCGACTCAGCCCCAGCATTTT.

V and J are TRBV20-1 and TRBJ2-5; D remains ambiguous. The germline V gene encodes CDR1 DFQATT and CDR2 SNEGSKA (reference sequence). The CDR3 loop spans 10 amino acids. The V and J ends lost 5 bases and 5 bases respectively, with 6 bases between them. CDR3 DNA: TGCAGTGCTCCTAGGGAGACCCAGTACTTC. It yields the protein CSAPRETQYF.

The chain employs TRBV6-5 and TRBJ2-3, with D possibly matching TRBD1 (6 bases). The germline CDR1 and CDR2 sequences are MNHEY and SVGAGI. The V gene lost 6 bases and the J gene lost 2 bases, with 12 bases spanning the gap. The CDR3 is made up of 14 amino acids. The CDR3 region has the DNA TGTGCCAGCAGGCTACAGGGCGTCACAGATACGCAGTATTTT. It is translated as CASRLQGVTDTQYF.

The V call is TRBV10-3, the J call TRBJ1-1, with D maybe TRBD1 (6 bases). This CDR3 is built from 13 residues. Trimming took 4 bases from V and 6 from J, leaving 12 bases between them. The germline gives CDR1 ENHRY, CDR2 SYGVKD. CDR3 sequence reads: CAISGTAEAEAFF. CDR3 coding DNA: TGTGCCATCAGTGGGACAGCGGAGGCTGAAGCTTTCTTT.

CDR3 nucleotides: TGTGCCAGCAGCTTAGGGGTGGGCCAGCCCCAGCATTTT. Translated, it gives CASSLGVGQPQHF. The gene calls are TRBV7-9 and TRBJ1-5; D remains ambiguous. This CDR3 has 13 residues. The V gene lost 1 base and the J gene lost 7 bases, with 8 bases spanning the gap. Germline V gene sequence: CDR1 SEHNR, CDR2 FQNEAQ (reference sequence).

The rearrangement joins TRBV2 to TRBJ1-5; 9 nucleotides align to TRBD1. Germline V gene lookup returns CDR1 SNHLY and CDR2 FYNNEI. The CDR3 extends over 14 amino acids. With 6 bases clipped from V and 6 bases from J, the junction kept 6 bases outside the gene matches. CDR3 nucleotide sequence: TGTGCCAGCAGGGTCGGACAGGGGAGTCAGCCCCAGCATTTT. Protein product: CASRVGQGSQPQHF.

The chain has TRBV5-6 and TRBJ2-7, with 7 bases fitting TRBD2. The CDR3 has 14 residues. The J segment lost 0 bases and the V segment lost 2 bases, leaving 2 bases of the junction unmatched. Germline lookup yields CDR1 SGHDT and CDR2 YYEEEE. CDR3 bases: TGTGCCAGCAGCTTAGCGGGGAACTCCTACGAGCAGTACTTC. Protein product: CASSLAGNSYEQYF.

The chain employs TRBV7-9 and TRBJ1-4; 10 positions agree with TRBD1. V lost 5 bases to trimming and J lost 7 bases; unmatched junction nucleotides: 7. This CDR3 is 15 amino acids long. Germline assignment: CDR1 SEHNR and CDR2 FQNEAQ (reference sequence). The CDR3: CASSAGDRGSEKLFF. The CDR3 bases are TGTGCCAGCAGCGCAGGGGACAGGGGAAGTGAAAAACTGTTTTTT.

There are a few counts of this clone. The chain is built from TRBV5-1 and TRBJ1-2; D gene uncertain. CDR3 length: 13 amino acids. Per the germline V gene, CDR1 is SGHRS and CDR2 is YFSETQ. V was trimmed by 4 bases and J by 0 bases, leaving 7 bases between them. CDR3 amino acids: CASSPGTNYGYTF. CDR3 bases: TGCGCCAGCAGCCCCGGGACTAACTATGGCTACACCTTC.

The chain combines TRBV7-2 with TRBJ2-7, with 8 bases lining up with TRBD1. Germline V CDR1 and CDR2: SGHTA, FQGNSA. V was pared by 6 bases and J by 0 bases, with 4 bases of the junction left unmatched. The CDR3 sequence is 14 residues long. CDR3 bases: TGTGCCAGCAGGGGGACAGGTACCTCCTACGAGCAGTACTTC. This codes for CASRGTGTSYEQYF. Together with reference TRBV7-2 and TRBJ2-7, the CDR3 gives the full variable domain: GAGVSQSPSNKVTEKGKDVELRCDPISGHTALYWYRQSLGQGLEFLIYFQGNSAPDKSGLPSDRFSAERTGGSVSTLTIQRTQQEDSAVYLCASRGTGTSYEQYFGPGTRLTVT.

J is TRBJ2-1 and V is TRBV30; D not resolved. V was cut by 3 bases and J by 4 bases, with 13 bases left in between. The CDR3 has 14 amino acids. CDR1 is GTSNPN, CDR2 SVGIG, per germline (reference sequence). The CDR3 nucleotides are TGTGCCTGGAGAGGCCCAGCGCCGTACAATGAGCAGTTCTTC. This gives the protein CAWRGPAPYNEQFF.

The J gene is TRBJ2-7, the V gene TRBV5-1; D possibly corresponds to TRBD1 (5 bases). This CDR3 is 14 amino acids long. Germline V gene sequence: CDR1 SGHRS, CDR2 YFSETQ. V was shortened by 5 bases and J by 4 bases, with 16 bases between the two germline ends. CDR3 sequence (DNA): TGCGCCAGCAGGGGGCTGGGGCCCCCGTACGAGCAGTACTTC. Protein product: CASRGLGPPYEQYF. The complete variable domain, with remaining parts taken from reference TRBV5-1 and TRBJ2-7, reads KAGVTQTPRYLIKTRGQQVTLSCSPISGHRSVSWYQQTPGQGLQFLFEYFSETQRNKGNFPGRFSGRQFSNSRSEMNVSTLELGDSALYLCASRGLGPPYEQYFGPGTRLTVT.

CDR3 amino acids: CASSQPAWGEGNYGYTF. The DNA for the CDR3 is TGTGCCAGCAGCCAACCAGCTTGGGGTGAGGGCAACTATGGCTACACCTTC. The chain recombines TRBV3-1 (or the pseudogene TRBV3-2) with TRBJ1-2; D uncertain. The CDR3 length is 17 residues. With 2 bases removed from V and 2 bases from J, the gap between germline ends came to 18 bases. The germline V gene has CDR1 LGHDT and CDR2 YNNKEL (reference sequence).

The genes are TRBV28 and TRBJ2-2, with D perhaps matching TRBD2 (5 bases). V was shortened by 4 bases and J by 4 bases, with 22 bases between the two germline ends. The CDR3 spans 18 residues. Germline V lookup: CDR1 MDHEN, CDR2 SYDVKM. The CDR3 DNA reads TGTGCCAGCAGTTACTCCACTAGGTACTTGTCCGTCACCGGGGAGCTGTTTTTT. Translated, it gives CASSYSTRYLSVTGELFF.

This CDR3 is CASSYSGAGRRNEQFF. Written as DNA, the CDR3 is TGTGCCAGCAGTTACTCGGGGGCAGGGCGTCGGAATGAGCAGTTCTTC. The rearrangement uses TRBV6-5 and TRBJ2-1; tentatively, D is TRBD1 (6 bases). Deletions cut 0 bases from V and 7 bases from J, with 16 bases between. The CDR3 consists of 16 residues. Germline-derived CDR1 and CDR2 are MNHEY and SVGAGI.

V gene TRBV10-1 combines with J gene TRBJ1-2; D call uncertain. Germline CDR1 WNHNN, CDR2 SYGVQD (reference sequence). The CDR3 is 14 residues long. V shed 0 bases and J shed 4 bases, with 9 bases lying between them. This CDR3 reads CASSESVGLYGYTF. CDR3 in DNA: TGCGCCAGCAGTGAGTCGGTGGGCCTCTATGGCTACACCTTC.

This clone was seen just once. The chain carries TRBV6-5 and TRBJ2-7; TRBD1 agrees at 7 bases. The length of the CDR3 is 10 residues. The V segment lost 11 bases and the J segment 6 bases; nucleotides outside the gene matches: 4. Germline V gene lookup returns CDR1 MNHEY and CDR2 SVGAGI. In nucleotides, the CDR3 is TGTGCCGCGGACAGGCCCGAGCAGTACTTC. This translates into CAADRPEQYF.

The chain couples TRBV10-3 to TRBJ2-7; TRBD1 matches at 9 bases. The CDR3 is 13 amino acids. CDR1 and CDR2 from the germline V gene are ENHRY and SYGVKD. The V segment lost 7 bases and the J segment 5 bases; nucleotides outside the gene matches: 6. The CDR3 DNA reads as TGTGCCATCAATACGGGACAGGGTGACGAGCAGTACTTC. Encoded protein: CAINTGQGDEQYF.